This T cell receptor (beta chain) emerged from a study of cytomegalovirus exposure and HLA in healthy donors. Overall study findings and caveats: In a later analysis, first-cohort TCR clusters were found to tend to co-occur in the 100 to 150 validation repertoires.

Turning to this clone: The antigen is unknown.

Sequencing was performed with immunoSEQ multiplex PCR; in TCRdb, only in-frame clones are kept and a portion is missing. The data hold over 150,000 clones, with about nine tenths observed a single time. The V end was cut by 5 bases, the J end by 4 bases, with 9 bases between. Germline V gene data show CDR1 as SGHTA and CDR2 as FQGNSA. This CDR3 region has 13 residues. The chain links TRBV7-2 to TRBJ2-1; D gene ambiguous. This TCR was recovered from a young man in good health and CMV-seropositive. Material for sequencing was PBMCs. The DNA of the CDR3 is TGTGCCAGCAGCGCCCTCGAGTACAATGAGCAGTTCTTC. Amino acid sequence: CASSALEYNEQFF.